One and the same sample provided the 24 T cell receptor beta chains below, sequenced in a study of low-dose radiotherapy and immunotherapy resistance in tumors. TRAV- and TRBV-specific primers, spanning alpha and beta chains, primed first-strand cDNA. For amplifying TCRs, the PCR ran for approximately 21 cycles with Phusion, which was used together with a constant-region primer and the adapter on the V primers. TCRdb called the reads again in MiXCR, with one record for every CDR3 protein. The repertoire holds around 9,300 distinct CDR3 sequences, with almost 70% as singletons. The receptors were gathered from a human donor with advanced metastatic prostate, ovarian, gallbladder or colorectal cancer (not recorded which). This table probably holds off-target reads from a library built for another chain.

The J gene is TRBJ2-1, the V gene TRBV7-8; 11 bases fit TRBD2. Germline assignment: CDR1 SGHVS and CDR2 FQNEAQ. V lost 7 bases and J lost 5; bases outside the gene matches: 7. The CDR3 loop spans 15 amino acids. This CDR3 is CASTRKTSGDNEQFF. Written as DNA, the CDR3 is TGTGCCAGCACCCGGAAGACTAGCGGGGACAATGAGCAGTTCTTC.

This chain uses TRBV2 with TRBJ1-3; D unclear. Per the germline V gene, CDR1 is SNHLY and CDR2 is FYNNEI. V shed 7 bases and J shed 1 base, with 11 bases lying between them. The CDR3 has 14 amino acids. DNA for the CDR3: TGTGCCAGCACCGGGATCGTGTCTGGAAACACCATATATTTT. Amino acid sequence: CASTGIVSGNTIYF.

The V call is TRBV19, the J call TRBJ1-2; D ambiguous. This CDR3 comprises 15 residues. CDR1 and CDR2 (germline): LNHDA, SQIVND (reference sequence). The V end was cut by 6 bases, the J end by 0 bases, with 14 bases between. For the CDR3, the DNA is TGTGCCAGTAGCCTTATCGATCTTTCTAACTATGGCTACACCTTC. Translated: CASSLIDLSNYGYTF. Full variable domain (missing parts from reference TRBV19 and TRBJ1-2): DGGITQSPKYLFRKEGQNVTLSCEQNLNHDAMYWYRQDPGQGLRLIYYSQIVNDFQKGDIAEGYSVSREKKESFPLTVTSAQKNPTAFYLCASSLIDLSNYGYTFGSGTRLTVV.

CDR3 sequence: CASSAHPSGGYNEQFF. CDR3 DNA: TGCGCCAGCAGCGCCCATCCTAGCGGGGGGTACAATGAGCAGTTCTTC. This rearrangement joins TRBV4-1 to TRBJ2-1; TRBD2 aligns across 11 bases. V shed 5 bases and J 4 bases; nucleotides not matched to a gene: 7. Germline CDR1 MGHRA, CDR2 YSYEKL. The CDR3 extends over 16 amino acids.

V usage is TRBV6-8 and J usage is TRBJ2-1; 12 nucleotides match TRBD2. The CDR3 contains 16 residues. Germline CDR1 is MNHGY and CDR2 is SAAAGT. V shed 7 bases and J 6 bases; nucleotides not matched to a gene: 10. As DNA, the CDR3 is TGTGCCAGCATCCCCACTCCGGGACTAGCGGGCAATGAGCAGTTCTTC. It yields the protein CASIPTPGLAGNEQFF.

J is TRBJ2-3 and V is TRBV5-1; TRBD1 is a possible D gene (8 bases). V was cut by 4 bases and J by 5 bases, with 17 bases left in between. Germline V gives CDR1 SGHRS, CDR2 YFSETQ. This CDR3 is 15 amino acids long. For the CDR3, the DNA is TGCGCCAGCAGCCCCCGGACAGGGAGGGGAGATACGCAGTATTTT. Translated: CASSPRTGRGDTQYF.

The V and J genes are TRBV11-2 and TRBJ2-5; D unresolved. The V gene's germline CDR1 is SGHAT and CDR2 FQNNGV. V lost 0 bases, J lost 7 bases, and 18 bases lay in between. The CDR3 is 16 residues long. The CDR3 sequence is CASSLDVRLVSGTQYF. CDR3 nucleotide sequence: TGTGCCAGCAGCTTAGACGTACGACTGGTGTCGGGGACCCAGTACTTC.

The genes are TRBV6-8 and TRBJ2-6; TRBD2 might be the D (6 bases). The V end was cut by 7 bases, the J end by 0 bases, with 19 bases between. This CDR3 region has 18 residues. CDR1 is MNHGY, CDR2 SAAAGT, per germline. CDR3 sequence: CASTRISGGPSGANVLTF. The CDR3 coding sequence is TGTGCCAGCACCAGAATCTCCGGGGGACCCTCTGGGGCCAACGTCCTGACTTTC.

The rearrangement links TRBV18 to TRBJ2-1, with D unresolved. The CDR3 spans 14 residues. Trimming stripped 0 bases from V and 5 bases from J, with 8 bases between. Germline lookup yields CDR1 KGHSH and CDR2 LQKENI. CDR3 in DNA: TGTGCCAGCTCACCACCCCGAAGAGACAATGAGCAGTTCTTC. It translates to CASSPPRRDNEQFF. Together with reference TRBV18 and TRBJ2-1, the CDR3 gives the full variable domain: NAGVMQNPRHLVRRRGQEARLRCSPMKGHSHVYWYRQLPEEGLKFMVYLQKENIIDESGMPKERFSAEFPKEGPSILRIQQVVRGDSAAYFCASSPPRRDNEQFFGPGTRLTVL.

The V gene is TRBV6-1, the J gene TRBJ2-1; tentative D call: TRBD1 (5 bases). This CDR3 comprises 17 residues. The V and J ends lost 6 bases and 2 bases respectively, with 20 bases between them. Germline CDR1 reads MNHNS; CDR2 reads SASEGT. The CDR3 DNA sequence: TGTGCCAGCAGCGATCAGGACATGGTGAGGCCCTACAATGAGCAGTTCTTC. Protein sequence: CASSDQDMVRPYNEQFF.

The chain employs TRBV10-3 and TRBJ2-5; no reliable D call. CDR1 and CDR2 (germline): ENHRY, SYGVKD. V lost 6 bases and J lost 1, with 12 bases in between. CDR3 length: 14 amino acids. CDR3 coding DNA: TGTGCCATCAGCCCGGACGGATCCCAAGAGACCCAGTACTTC. Translation: CAISPDGSQETQYF.

J is TRBJ2-1 and V is TRBV7-9; D possibly corresponds to TRBD2 (5 bases). Germline CDR1 is SEHNR and CDR2 is FQNEAQ (reference sequence). V lost 4 bases and J lost 8, with 18 bases in between. This CDR3 comprises 15 residues. The CDR3 region has the DNA TGTGCCAGCAGCTCCACTAGAGCCCCCGGAGATGAGCAGTTCTTC. Amino acid sequence: CASSSTRAPGDEQFF.

This rearrangement joins TRBV18 to TRBJ1-1, with a weak D call TRBD1 (5 bases). This CDR3 is built from 14 residues. Trimming stripped 1 base from V and 0 bases from J, with 6 bases between. The germline CDR1 and CDR2 sequences are KGHSH and LQKENI. The CDR3 coding sequence is TGTGCCAGCTCACCACGGGGCATGAACACTGAAGCTTTCTTT. Amino acid sequence: CASSPRGMNTEAFF.

This clonotype was seen a handful of times. This chain links TRBV5-5 with TRBJ2-1; TRBD2 agrees at 8 bases. The CDR3 has 15 amino acids. Germline loops: CDR1 SGHKS, CDR2 YYEKEE (reference sequence). V shed 0 bases and J 6 bases; nucleotides not matched to a gene: 5. CDR3: CASSLEGLGINEQFF. DNA of the CDR3: TGTGCCAGCAGCTTGGAGGGACTAGGGATCAATGAGCAGTTCTTC.

The rearrangement uses TRBV28 and TRBJ1-5; no reliable D call. The CDR3 is made up of 11 amino acids. V lost 6 bases to trimming and J lost 4 bases, with 4 bases between them. The germline V gene has CDR1 MDHEN and CDR2 SYDVKM. As DNA, the CDR3 is TGTGCCAGCAGCCTTAATCAGCCCCAGCATTTT. Protein sequence: CASSLNQPQHF.

This clonotype was seen just once. J is TRBJ2-2 and V is TRBV13, with D perhaps matching TRBD1 (6 bases). The CDR3 covers 15 residues. V was pared by 5 bases and J by 3 bases, with 13 bases between. Germline V gives CDR1 PRHDT, CDR2 FYEKMQ (reference sequence). In nucleotides, the CDR3 is TGTGCCAGCAGCCCTCGGACAGACTACACCGGGGAGCTGTTTTTT. The encoded protein is CASSPRTDYTGELFF.

This sequence joins TRBV9 and TRBJ2-4; D not resolved. This CDR3 spans 12 amino acids. CDR1 is SGDLS and CDR2 is YYNGEE in the germline V gene. V dropped 7 bases and J dropped 10 bases, with 15 bases sitting between them. Written as DNA, the CDR3 is TGTGCCAGCCCCTGGGCACGCCGGATTCAGTACTTC. Its protein product is CASPWARRIQYF.

This chain connects TRBV15 to TRBJ1-4, with a weak D call TRBD1 (5 bases). Deletions cut 3 bases from V and 8 bases from J, with 16 bases between. From germline, CDR1 is LNHNV and CDR2 YYDKDF (reference sequence). The CDR3 has 15 amino acids. This chain's CDR3 is CATSRGRLDTEKLFF. CDR3 nucleotides: TGTGCCACCAGCAGGGGACGCCTTGATACGGAAAAACTGTTTTTT.

This chain links TRBV4-3 with TRBJ2-2, with D possibly TRBD2 on 6 matching bases. Trimming removed 4 bases at V and 5 bases at J, with 14 bases between. The V gene's germline CDR1 is LGHNA and CDR2 YSLEER. CDR3 length equals 15 residues. CDR3 DNA: TGCGCCAGCAGCCCGTTGGGGACTGCGACCGGGGAGCTGTTTTTT. It specifies CASSPLGTATGELFF.

The chain's CDR3 is CATKALRYSGNTIYF. Here the CDR3 DNA reads TGTGCCACCAAGGCGCTTCGGTACTCTGGAAACACCATATATTTT. The genes are TRBV15 and TRBJ1-3; D call uncertain. CDR1 and CDR2 (germline): LNHNV, YYDKDF (reference sequence). The CDR3 length is 15 residues. V was clipped by 7 bases and J by 0 bases, with 13 bases between them.

The CDR3 reads CASSPTTRQPREQYF. DNA of the CDR3: TGTGCCAGCAGTCCTACCACCAGACAGCCCCGCGAGCAGTACTTC. The V gene is TRBV2, the J gene TRBJ2-7; TRBD1 might be the D (5 bases). Germline-derived CDR1 and CDR2 are SNHLY and FYNNEI. The V end lost 5 bases, the J end lost 6 bases, and 20 bases lay between the germline ends. This CDR3 has 15 residues.

The V and J genes are TRBV10-3 and TRBJ1-2; possibly TRBD1 for D (5 bases). The CDR3 runs 17 residues. Deletions cut 2 bases from V and 4 bases from J, with 20 bases between. The V gene's germline CDR1 is ENHRY and CDR2 SYGVKD. The CDR3 region is CAISEAGRGREAYGYTF. The CDR3, as DNA: TGTGCCATCAGTGAGGCCGGTCGGGGCAGGGAGGCCTATGGCTACACCTTC.

The chain employs TRBV4-1 and TRBJ2-5, with D unresolved. V lost 0 bases and J lost 2, with 16 bases in between. Looked up from germline, CDR1 is MGHRA and CDR2 is YSYEKL. The length of the CDR3 is 17 residues. CDR3 nucleotide sequence: TGCGCCAGCAGCCAAGAAGGGCAAGGAAAGTTACAAGAGACCCAGTACTTC. Amino acid sequence: CASSQEGQGKLQETQYF.

The rearrangement links TRBV28 to TRBJ2-3; D is possibly TRBD1 or TRBD2 (5 bases each). V was clipped by 6 bases and J by 0 bases, with 19 bases between them. Germline V gives CDR1 MDHEN, CDR2 SYDVKM. The CDR3 is made up of 17 amino acids. The CDR3 DNA follows: TGTGCCAGCAGGGGGGTTTTCGGTCGCCAGAGCACAGATACGCAGTATTTT. It is translated as CASRGVFGRQSTDTQYF. Combining the CDR3 with reference TRBV28 and TRBJ2-3 gives the whole variable domain DVKVTQSSRYLVKRTGEKVFLECVQDMDHENMFWYRQDPGLGLRLIYFSYDVKMKEKGDIPEGYSVSREKKERFSLILESASTNQTSMYLCASRGVFGRQSTDTQYFGPGTRLTVL.